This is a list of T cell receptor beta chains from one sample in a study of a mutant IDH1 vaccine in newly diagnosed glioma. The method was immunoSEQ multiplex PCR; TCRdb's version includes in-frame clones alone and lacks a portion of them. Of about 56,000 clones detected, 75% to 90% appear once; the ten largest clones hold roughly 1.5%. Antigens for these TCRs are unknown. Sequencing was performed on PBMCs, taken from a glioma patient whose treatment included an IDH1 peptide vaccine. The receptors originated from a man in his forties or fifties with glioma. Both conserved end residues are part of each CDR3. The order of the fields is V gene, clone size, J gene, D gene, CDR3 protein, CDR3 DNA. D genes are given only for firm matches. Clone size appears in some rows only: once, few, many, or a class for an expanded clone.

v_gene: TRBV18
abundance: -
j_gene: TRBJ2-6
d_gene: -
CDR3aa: CASSPGQTNSGANVLTF
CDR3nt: TGTGCCAGCTCACCTGGACAGACCAACTCTGGGGCCAACGTCCTGACTTTC

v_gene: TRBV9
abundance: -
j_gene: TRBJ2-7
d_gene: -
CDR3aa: CASSVEGTIYEQYF
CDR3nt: TGTGCCAGCAGCGTAGAGGGGACAATCTACGAGCAGTACTTC

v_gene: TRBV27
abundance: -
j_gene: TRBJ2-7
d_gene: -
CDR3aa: CASTRAGAWWYEQYF
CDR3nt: TGTGCCAGCACTAGGGCCGGAGCTTGGTGGTACGAGCAGTACTTC

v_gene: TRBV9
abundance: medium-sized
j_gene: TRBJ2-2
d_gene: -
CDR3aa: CASSPFWNTGELFF
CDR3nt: TGTGCCAGCAGCCCCTTTTGGAACACCGGGGAGCTGTTTTTT

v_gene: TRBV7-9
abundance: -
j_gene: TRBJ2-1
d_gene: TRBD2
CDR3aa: CASSLGGLAGYYNEQFF
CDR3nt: TGTGCCAGCAGCTTAGGGGGACTAGCGGGATACTACAATGAGCAGTTCTTC

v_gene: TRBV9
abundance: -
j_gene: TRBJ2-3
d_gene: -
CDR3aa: CASSVNQGLRTDTQYF
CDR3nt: TGTGCCAGCAGCGTAAATCAGGGATTACGCACAGATACGCAGTATTTT

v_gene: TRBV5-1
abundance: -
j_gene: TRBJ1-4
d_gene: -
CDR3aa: CASSEGNEKLFF
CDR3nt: TGCGCCAGCAGCGAAGGAAATGAAAAACTGTTTTTT

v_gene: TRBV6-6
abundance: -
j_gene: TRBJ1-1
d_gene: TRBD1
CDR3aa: CASRPTGPNVGTEAFF
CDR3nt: TGTGCCAGCAGACCGACAGGGCCTAATGTCGGCACTGAAGCTTTCTTT

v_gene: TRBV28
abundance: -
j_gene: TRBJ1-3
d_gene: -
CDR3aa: CASRTGGGNTIYF
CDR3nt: TGTGCCAGCAGGACCGGTGGGGGAAACACCATATATTTT

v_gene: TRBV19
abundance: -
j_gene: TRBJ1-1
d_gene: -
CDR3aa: CASSPRRATTNTEAFF
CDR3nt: TGTGCCAGTAGTCCGCGACGGGCAACCACGAACACTGAAGCTTTCTTT

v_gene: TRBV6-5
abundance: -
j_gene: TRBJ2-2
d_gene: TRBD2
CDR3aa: CASSPPTGGFGELFF
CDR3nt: TGTGCCAGCAGCCCTCCGACGGGAGGGTTCGGGGAGCTGTTTTTT

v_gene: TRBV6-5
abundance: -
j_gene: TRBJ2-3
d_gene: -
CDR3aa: CASSYGPTQYF
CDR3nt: TGTGCCAGCAGTTACGGTCCTACGCAGTATTTT

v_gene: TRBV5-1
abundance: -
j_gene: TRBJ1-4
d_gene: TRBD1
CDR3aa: CASSAQTGGQEKLFF
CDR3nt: TGCGCCAGCAGCGCCCAGACAGGGGGCCAGGAAAAACTGTTTTTT

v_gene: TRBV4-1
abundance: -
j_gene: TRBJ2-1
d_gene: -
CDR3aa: CASSQEDRRGSYNEQFF
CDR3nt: TGCGCCAGCAGCCAAGAAGATCGTCGGGGGTCCTACAATGAGCAGTTCTTC

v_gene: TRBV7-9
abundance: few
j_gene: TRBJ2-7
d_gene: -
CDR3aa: CASSRLYEQYF
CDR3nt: TGTGCCAGCAGCCGCCTCTACGAGCAGTACTTC

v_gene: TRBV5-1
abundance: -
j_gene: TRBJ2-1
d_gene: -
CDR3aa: CASSFETNEQFF
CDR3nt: TGCGCCAGCAGCTTTGAGACAAATGAGCAGTTCTTC

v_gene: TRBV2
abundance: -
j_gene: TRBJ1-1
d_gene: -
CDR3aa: CASGGASPTEAFF
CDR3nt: TGTGCCAGCGGGGGGGCTTCGCCAACTGAAGCTTTCTTT

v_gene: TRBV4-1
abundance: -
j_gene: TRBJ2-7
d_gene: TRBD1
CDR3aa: CASRLGPGTVIYEQYF
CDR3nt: TGCGCCAGCAGACTTGGCCCCGGGACAGTGATCTACGAGCAGTACTTC

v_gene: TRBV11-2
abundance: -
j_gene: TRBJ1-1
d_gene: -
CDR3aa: CASRAGLNTEAFF
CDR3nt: TGTGCCAGCAGGGCGGGGCTGAACACTGAAGCTTTCTTT

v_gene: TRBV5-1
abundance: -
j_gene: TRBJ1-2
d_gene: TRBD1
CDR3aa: CASSLRPQGEVGYGYTF
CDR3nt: TGCGCCAGCAGCCTACGACCACAGGGGGAAGTTGGCTATGGCTACACCTTC

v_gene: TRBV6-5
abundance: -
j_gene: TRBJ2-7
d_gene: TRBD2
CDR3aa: CASSKGLAGVSEQYF
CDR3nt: TGTGCCAGCAGTAAAGGACTAGCGGGAGTCAGCGAGCAGTACTTC

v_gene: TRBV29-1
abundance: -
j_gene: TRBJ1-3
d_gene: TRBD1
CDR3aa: CSVHGQGSENTIYF
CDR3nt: TGCAGCGTCCATGGACAGGGTAGTGAAAACACCATATATTTT

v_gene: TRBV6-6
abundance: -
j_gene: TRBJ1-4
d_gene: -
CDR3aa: CASSRPDEKLFF
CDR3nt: TGTGCCAGCAGTAGGCCCGATGAAAAACTGTTTTTT

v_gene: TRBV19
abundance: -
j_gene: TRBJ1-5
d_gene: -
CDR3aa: CASSIRGQPNQPQHF
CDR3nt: TGTGCCAGTAGTATAAGAGGCCAGCCTAATCAGCCCCAGCATTTT

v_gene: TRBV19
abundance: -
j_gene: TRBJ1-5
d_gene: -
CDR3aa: CASSVSSNQPQHF
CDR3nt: TGTGCCAGTAGTGTGAGTTCCAATCAGCCCCAGCATTTT

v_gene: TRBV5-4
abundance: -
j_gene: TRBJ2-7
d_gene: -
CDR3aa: CASSLGQGVLAESYEQYF
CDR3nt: TGTGCCAGCAGCTTGGGGCAGGGCGTATTAGCGGAGTCCTACGAGCAGTACTTC

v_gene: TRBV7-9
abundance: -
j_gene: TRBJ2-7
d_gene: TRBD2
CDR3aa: CASRGTSGFYEQYF
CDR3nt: TGTGCCAGCAGGGGGACTAGCGGGTTCTACGAGCAGTACTTC

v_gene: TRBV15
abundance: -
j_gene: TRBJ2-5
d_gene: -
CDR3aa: CATSRARVGETQYF
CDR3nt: TGTGCCACCAGCAGAGCCAGGGTCGGGGAGACCCAGTACTTC

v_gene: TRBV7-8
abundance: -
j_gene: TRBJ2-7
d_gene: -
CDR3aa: CASSSPTLYEQYF
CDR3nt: TGTGCCAGCAGCTCCCCGACTCTATACGAGCAGTACTTC

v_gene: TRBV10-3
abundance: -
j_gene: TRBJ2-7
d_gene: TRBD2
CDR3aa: CAIMAGAFQYEQYF
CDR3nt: TGTGCCATCATGGCGGGAGCTTTCCAATACGAGCAGTACTTC

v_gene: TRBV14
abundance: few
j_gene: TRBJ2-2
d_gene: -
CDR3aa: CASSLKQVTGELFF
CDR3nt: TGTGCCAGCAGCCTGAAGCAGGTTACCGGGGAGCTGTTTTTT

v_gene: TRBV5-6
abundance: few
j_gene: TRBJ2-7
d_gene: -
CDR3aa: CASSLLGAGPYEQYF
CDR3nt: TGTGCCAGCAGCCTGCTCGGGGCGGGCCCTTACGAGCAGTACTTC

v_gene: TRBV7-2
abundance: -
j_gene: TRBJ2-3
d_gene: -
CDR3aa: CASSLAHFSSTDTQYF
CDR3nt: TGTGCCAGCAGCTTAGCGCATTTTTCTAGCACAGATACGCAGTATTTT

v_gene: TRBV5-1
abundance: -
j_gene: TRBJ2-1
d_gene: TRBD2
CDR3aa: CASSSGGLAGGREQFF
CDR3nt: TGCGCCAGCAGCTCGGGCGGACTAGCGGGGGGGAGGGAGCAGTTCTTC

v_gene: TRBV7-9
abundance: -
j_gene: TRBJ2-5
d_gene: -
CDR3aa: CASSLESTGYEETQYF
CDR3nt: TGTGCCAGCAGCTTAGAGTCTACAGGGTATGAAGAGACCCAGTACTTC

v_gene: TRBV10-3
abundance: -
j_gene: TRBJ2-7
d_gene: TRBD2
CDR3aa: CAISEGRQAGAYEQYF
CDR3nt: TGTGCCATCAGTGAGGGGAGGCAAGCGGGAGCCTACGAGCAGTACTTC

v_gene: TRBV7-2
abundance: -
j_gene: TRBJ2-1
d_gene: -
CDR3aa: CASSFSRSYNEQFF
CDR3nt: TGTGCCAGCAGCTTTTCTAGATCCTACAATGAGCAGTTCTTC

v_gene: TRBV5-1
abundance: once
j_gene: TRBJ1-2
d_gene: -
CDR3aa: CASSQQGGYGYTF
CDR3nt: TGCGCCAGCAGCCAACAGGGAGGCTATGGCTACACCTTC

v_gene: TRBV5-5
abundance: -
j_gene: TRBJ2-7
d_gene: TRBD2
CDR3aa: CASSFGASGYEQYF
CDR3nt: TGTGCCAGCAGCTTTGGTGCTAGCGGTTACGAGCAGTACTTC

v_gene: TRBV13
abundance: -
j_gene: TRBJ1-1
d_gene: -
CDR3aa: CASSLSIGGPTEAFF
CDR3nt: TGTGCCAGCAGCTTAAGTATCGGGGGACCCACTGAAGCTTTCTTT

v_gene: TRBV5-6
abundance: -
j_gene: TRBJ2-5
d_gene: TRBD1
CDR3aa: CASTETGTGGETQYF
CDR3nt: TGTGCCAGCACCGAAACCGGGACAGGGGGAGAGACCCAGTACTTC

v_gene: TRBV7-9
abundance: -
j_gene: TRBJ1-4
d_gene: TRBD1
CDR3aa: CASSSGQGEGTNEKLFF
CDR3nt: TGTGCCAGCAGTTCCGGACAGGGGGAAGGAACTAATGAAAAACTGTTTTTT

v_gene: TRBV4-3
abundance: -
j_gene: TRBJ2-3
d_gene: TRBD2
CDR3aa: CASSQVLQGGTDTQYF
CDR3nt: TGCGCCAGCAGCCAAGTGCTGCAGGGAGGGACAGATACGCAGTATTTT

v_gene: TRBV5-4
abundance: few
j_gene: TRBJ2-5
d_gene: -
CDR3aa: CASSSADTGRETQYF
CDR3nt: TGTGCCAGCAGCTCTGCGGACACCGGACGGGAGACCCAGTACTTC

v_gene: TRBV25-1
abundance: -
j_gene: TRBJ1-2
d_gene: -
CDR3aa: CASSEDTVWVGGYTF
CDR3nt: TGTGCCAGCAGTGAAGACACAGTATGGGTGGGAGGCTACACCTTC

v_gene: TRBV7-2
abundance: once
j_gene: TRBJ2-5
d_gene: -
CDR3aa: CASSLVVETQYF
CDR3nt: TGTGCCAGCAGCTTAGTGGTCGAGACCCAGTACTTC

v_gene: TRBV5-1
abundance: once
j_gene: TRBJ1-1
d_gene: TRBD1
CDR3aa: CASSLGGTGGTEAFF
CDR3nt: TGCGCCAGCAGCTTGGGTGGGACAGGGGGTACTGAAGCTTTCTTT

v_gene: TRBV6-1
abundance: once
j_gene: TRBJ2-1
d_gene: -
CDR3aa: CASTKGVKNEQFF
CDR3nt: TGTGCCAGCACCAAGGGAGTAAAGAATGAGCAGTTCTTC

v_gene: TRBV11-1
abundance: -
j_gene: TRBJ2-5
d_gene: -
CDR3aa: CASSSDSPSETQYF
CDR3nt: TGTGCCAGCAGCTCTGACAGTCCATCGGAGACCCAGTACTTC

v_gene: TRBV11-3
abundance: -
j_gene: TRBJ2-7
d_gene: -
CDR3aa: CASSLGLEYEQYF
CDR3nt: TGTGCCAGCAGCTTAGGACTTGAATACGAGCAGTACTTC

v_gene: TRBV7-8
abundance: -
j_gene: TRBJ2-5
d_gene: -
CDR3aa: CASSLGSGVETQYF
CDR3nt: TGTGCCAGCAGCTTAGGTTCAGGGGTAGAGACCCAGTACTTC

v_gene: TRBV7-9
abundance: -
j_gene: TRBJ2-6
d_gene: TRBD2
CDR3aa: CASSLTSGRANVLTF
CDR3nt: TGTGCCAGCAGCTTAACTAGCGGAAGGGCCAACGTCCTGACTTTC

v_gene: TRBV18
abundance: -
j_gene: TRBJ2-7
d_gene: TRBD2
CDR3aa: CASSPKAGGPRVWRYEQYF
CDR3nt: TGTGCCAGCTCACCAAAAGCGGGAGGGCCCCGGGTTTGGCGATACGAGCAGTACTTC

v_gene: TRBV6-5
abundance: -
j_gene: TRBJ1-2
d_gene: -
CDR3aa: CASSYSRSGAGYGYTF
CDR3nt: TGTGCCAGCAGTTACTCGAGATCGGGGGCCGGCTATGGCTACACCTTC

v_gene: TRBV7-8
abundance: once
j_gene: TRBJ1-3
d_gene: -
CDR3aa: CASSLQGLGNTIYF
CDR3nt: TGTGCCAGCAGCCTGCAGGGTCTGGGAAACACCATATATTTT

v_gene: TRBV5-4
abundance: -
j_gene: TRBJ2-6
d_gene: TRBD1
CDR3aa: CASSRMTGAHSGANVLTF
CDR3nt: TGTGCCAGCAGCCGAATGACAGGGGCCCACTCTGGGGCCAACGTCCTGACTTTC

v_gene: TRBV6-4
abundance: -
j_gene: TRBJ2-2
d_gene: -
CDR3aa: CASSISPSNTGELFF
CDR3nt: TGTGCCAGCAGCATATCACCTTCGAACACCGGGGAGCTGTTTTTT